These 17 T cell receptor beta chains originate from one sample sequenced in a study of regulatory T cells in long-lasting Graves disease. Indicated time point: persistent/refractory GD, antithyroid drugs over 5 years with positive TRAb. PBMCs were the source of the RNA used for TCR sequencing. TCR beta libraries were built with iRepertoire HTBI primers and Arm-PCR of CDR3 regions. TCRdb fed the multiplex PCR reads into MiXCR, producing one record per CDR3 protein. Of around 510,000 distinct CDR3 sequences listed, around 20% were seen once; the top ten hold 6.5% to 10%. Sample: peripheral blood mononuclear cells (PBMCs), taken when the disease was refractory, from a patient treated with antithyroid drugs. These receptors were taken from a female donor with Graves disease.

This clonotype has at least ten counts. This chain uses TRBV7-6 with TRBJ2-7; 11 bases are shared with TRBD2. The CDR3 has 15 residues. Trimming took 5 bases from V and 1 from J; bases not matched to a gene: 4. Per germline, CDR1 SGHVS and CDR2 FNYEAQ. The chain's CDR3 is CASSNSGRGSYEQYF. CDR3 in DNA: TGTGCCAGCAGCAATAGCGGGAGGGGGTCCTACGAGCAGTACTTC.

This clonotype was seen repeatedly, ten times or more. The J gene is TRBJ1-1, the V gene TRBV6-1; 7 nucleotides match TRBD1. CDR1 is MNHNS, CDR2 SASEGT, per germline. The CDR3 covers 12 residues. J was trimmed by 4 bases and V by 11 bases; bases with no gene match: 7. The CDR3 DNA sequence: TGTGCCGCATTGACAGGGCCCACTGAAGCTTTCTTT. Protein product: CAALTGPTEAFF.

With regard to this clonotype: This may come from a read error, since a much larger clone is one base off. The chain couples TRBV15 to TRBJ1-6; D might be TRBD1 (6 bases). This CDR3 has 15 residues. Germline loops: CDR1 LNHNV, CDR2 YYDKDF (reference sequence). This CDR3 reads CAISSSDSNNSPLHF. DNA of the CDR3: TGTGCCATCAGCAGCTCGGACAGTAATAATTCACCCCTCCACTTT.

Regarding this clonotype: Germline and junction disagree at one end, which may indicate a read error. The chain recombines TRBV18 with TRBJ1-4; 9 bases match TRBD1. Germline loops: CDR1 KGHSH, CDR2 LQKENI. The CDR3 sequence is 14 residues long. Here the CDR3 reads CASSSGQGNEILFF. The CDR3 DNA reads TGTGCCAGCTCATCAGGACAGGGGAATGAAATACTGTTTTTT.

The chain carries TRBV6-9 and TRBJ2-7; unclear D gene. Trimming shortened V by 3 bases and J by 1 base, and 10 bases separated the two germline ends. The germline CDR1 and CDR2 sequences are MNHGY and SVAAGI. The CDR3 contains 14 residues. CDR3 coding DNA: TGTGCCAGCAGTTACTCAGGCAAGTCCTACGAGCAGTACTTC. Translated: CASSYSGKSYEQYF.

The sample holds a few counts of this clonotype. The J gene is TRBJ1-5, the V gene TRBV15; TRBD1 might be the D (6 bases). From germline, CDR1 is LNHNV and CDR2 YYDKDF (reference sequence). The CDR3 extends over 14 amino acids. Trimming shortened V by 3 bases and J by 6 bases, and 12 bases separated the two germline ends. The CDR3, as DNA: TGTGCCACCAGCAGGCTGCCAGGGGTTCAGCCCCAGCATTTT. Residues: CATSRLPGVQPQHF.

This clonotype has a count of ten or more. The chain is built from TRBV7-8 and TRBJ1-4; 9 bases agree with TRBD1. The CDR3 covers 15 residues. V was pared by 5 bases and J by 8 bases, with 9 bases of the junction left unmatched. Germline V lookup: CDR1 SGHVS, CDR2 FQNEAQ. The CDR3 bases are TGTGCCAGCAGCCCGAACAGGGGGCGAGGGGAAAAACTGTTTTTT. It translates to CASSPNRGRGEKLFF.

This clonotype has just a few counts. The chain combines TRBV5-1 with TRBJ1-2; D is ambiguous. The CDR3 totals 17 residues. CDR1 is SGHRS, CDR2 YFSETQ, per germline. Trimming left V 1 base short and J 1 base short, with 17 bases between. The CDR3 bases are TGCGCCAGCAGCTTGAATAGTCAACCCCACTTTAACTATGGCTACACCTTC. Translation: CASSLNSQPHFNYGYTF.

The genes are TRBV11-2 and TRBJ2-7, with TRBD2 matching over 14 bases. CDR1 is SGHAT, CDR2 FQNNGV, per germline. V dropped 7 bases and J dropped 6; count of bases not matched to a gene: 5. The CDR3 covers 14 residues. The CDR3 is CASNRGTSGSEQYF. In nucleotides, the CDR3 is TGTGCCAGCAATCGCGGGACTAGCGGGAGCGAGCAGTACTTC.

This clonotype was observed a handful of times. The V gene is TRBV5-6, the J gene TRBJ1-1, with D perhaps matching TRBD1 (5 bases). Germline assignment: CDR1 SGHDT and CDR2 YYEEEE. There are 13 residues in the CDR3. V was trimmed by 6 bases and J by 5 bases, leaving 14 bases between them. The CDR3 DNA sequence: TGTGCCAGCACCCCCCCCGGGGCTACTGAAGCTTTCTTT. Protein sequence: CASTPPGATEAFF.

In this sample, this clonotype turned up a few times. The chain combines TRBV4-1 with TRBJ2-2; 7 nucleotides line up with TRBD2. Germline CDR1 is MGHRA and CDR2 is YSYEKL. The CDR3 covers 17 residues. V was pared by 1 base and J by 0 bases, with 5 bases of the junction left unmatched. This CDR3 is CASSQATGTTNTGELFF. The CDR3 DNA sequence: TGCGCCAGCAGCCAAGCCACCGGGACTACGAACACCGGGGAGCTGTTTTTT.

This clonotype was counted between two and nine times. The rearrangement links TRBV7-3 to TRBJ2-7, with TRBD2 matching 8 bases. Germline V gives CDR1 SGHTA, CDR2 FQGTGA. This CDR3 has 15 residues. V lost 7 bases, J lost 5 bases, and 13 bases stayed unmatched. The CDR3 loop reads CASISKRERLHEQYF. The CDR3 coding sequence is TGTGCCAGCATTTCGAAGCGGGAGAGGTTACACGAGCAGTACTTC.

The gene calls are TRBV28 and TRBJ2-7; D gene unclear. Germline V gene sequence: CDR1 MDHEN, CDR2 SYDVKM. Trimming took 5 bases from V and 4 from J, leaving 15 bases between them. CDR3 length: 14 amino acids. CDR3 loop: CASSQPGGEYEQYF. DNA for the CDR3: TGTGCCAGCAGTCAACCAGGTGGGGAATACGAGCAGTACTTC.

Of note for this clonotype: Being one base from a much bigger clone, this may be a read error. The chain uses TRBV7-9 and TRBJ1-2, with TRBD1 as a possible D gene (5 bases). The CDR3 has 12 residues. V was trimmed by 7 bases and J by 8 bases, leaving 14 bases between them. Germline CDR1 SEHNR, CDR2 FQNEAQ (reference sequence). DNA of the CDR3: TGTGCCAGCACCCACCCAGGGTCCGGCTACACCTTC. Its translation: CASTHPGSGYTF.

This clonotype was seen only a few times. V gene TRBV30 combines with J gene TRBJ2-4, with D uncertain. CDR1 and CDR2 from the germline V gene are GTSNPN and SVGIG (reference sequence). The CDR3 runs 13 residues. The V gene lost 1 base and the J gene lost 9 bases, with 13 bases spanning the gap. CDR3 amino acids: CAWSESQRSIQYF. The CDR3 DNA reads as TGTGCCTGGAGTGAAAGCCAAAGGAGCATTCAGTACTTC.

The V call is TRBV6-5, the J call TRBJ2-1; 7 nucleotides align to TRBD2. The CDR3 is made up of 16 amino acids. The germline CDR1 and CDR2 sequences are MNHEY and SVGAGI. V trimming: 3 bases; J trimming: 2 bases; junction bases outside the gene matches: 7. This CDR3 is CASSYISGRTYNEQFF. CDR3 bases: TGTGCCAGCAGTTATATTAGCGGGCGGACCTACAATGAGCAGTTCTTC.

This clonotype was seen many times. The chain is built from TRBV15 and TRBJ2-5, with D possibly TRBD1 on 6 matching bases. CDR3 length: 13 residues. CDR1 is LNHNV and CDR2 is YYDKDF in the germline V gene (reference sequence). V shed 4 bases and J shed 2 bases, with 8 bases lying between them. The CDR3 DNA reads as TGTGCCACCAGCAAGACAGGTCAAGAGACCCAGTACTTC. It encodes CATSKTGQETQYF.